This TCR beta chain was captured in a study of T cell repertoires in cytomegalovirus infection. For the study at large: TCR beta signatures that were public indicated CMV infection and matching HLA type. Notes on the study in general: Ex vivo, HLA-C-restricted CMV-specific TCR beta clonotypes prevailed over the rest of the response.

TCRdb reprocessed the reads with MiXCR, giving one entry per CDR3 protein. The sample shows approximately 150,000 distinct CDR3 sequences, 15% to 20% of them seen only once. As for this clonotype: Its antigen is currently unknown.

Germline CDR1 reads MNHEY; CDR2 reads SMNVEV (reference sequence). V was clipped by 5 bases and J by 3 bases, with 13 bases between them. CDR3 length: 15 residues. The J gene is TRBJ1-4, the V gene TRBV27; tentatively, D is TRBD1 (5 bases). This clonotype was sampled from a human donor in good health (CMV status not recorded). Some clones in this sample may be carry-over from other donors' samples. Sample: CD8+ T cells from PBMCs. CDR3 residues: CASSLSTAPNEKLFF. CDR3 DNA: TGTGCCAGCAGTCTCTCGACAGCCCCTAATGAAAAACTGTTTTTT.